What follows is one T cell receptor beta chain and its context. Its antigen remains unidentified. Measured with immunoSEQ multiplex PCR; TCRdb has only the in-frame clones, and not every one. In the table there are 92,000 or so clones, more than 90% of which are singletons. The data are from a study of Tregs in tolerant kidney transplant recipients. Per the germline V gene, CDR1 is SEHNR and CDR2 is FQNEAQ (reference sequence). The length of the CDR3 is 12 residues. V was shortened by 2 bases and J by 4 bases, with 4 bases between the two germline ends. Broader study findings: Expanding Tregs on activated donor B cells appeared to best identify donor-specific TCRbeta clones. No direct test of biological reproducibility was done here. The small number of patients limits these findings pending further validation.

Unstimulated regulatory T cells (CD4+CD25+CD127-), CD4+CD25- non-regulatory cells, CD4 and CD8 cells were FACS-sorted from thawed PBMCs. Sample: CD8+ T cells from blood. This chain links TRBV7-9 with TRBJ2-3; no firm D call. The receptor was isolated from a human donor in good health. The CDR3 nucleotides are TGTGCCAGCAGCTTACAGGCAGATACGCAGTATTTT. This codes for CASSLQADTQYF.